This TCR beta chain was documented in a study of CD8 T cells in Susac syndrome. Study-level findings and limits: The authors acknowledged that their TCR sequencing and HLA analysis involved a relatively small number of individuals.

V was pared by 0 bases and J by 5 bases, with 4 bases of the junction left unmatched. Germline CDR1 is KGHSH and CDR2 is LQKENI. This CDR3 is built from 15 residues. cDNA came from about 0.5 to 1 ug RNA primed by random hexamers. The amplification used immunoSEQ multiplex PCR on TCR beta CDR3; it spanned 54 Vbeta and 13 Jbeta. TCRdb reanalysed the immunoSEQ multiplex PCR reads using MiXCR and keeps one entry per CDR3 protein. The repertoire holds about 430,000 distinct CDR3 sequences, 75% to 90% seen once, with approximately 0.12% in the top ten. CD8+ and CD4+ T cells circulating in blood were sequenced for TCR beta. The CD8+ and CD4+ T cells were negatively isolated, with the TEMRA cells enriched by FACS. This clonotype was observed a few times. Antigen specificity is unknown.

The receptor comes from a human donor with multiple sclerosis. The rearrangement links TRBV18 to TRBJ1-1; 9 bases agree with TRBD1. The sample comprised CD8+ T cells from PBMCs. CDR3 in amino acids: CASSPPDRGVTEAFF. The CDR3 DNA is TGTGCCAGCTCACCACCGGACAGGGGAGTAACTGAAGCTTTCTTT.